This TCR beta chain was observed in a study of response to subunit inactivated influenza vaccine. This clonotype was seen more than once but under ten times. TCRdb re-derived calls from the RT-PCR reads in MiXCR, one entry per CDR3 protein. The data contain roughly 760,000 distinct CDR3 sequences, 21% of them seen just once; the ten biggest clones take up roughly a tenth. Sequenced material: PBMCs from blood, taken more than 4 days after vaccination. The TCR was taken from a man between 45 and 60 years old who received an inactivated influenza vaccine.

CDR3: CASSSDTNTEAFF. In DNA form, the CDR3 reads TGTGCCAGCTCATCGGACACGAACACTGAAGCTTTCTTT. This chain joins TRBV18 and TRBJ1-1, with D possibly matching TRBD1 (5 bases). This CDR3 has 13 residues. Germline V gene sequence: CDR1 KGHSH, CDR2 LQKENI. Trimming cost V 5 bases and J 1 base, with 8 bases left between them.